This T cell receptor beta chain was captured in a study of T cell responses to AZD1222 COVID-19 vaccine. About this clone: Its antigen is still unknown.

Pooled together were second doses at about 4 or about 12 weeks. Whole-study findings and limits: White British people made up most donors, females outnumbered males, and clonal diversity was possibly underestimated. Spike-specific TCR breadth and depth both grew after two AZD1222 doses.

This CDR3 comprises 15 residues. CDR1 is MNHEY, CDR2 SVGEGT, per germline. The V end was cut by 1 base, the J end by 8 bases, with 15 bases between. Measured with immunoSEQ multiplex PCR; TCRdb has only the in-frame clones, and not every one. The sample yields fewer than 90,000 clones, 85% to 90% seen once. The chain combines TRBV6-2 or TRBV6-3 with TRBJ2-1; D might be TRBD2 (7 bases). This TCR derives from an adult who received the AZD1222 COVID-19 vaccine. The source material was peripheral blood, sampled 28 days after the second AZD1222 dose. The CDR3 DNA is TGTGCCAGCAGTTACTTGGCGGGGGCCTCCGATGAGCAGTTCTTC. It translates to CASSYLAGASDEQFF.